The text below deals with one TCR beta chain. This record belongs to a study of shared clonotypes between healthy human individuals. The CDR3 has 17 residues. Germline V gene lookup returns CDR1 MNHNS and CDR2 SASEGT. The V and J ends lost 1 base and 1 base, in that order; junction bases with no gene match: 8. Deep-level settings were used for running the assay. Study processing details: Filtering differed since immunoSEQ provided only junctions, with no quality scores. Assay used: immunoSEQ multiplex PCR; TCRdb lists only in-frame clones, some missing. V and J calls and clone size are copied from that table; D and trimming were computed from the DNA. Of 1.6 million or so clones in the sample, around 95% were seen once.

This chain links TRBV6-1 with TRBJ1-2; TRBD1 matches 8 bases. The material sequenced was naive CD4+ T cells sorted from blood. Noted subset: CD45RA+ positively selected. This TCR was recovered from a man aged 25-45 years in good health. CDR3 residues: CASSEEGRGRGNYGYTF. The CDR3 nucleotides read TGTGCCAGCAGTGAAGAGGGCAGGGGGCGGGGTAACTATGGCTACACCTTC.